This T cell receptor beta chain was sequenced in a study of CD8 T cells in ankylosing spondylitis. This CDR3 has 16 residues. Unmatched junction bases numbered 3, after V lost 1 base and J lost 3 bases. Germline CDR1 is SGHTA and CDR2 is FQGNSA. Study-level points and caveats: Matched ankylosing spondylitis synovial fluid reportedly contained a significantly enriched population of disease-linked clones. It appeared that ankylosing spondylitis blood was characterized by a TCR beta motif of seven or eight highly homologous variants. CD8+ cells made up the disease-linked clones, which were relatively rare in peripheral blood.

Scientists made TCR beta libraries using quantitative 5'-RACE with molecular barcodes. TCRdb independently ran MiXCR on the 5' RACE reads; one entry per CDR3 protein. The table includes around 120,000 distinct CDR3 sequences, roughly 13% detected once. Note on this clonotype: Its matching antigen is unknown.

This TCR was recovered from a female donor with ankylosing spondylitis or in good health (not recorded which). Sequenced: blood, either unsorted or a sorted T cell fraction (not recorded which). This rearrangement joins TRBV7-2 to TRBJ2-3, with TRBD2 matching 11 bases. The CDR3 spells CASSLVSGGETDTQYF. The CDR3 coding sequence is TGTGCCAGCAGCTTAGTTAGCGGGGGGGAGACAGATACGCAGTATTTT.